The present TCR beta chain was sequenced within a study of T cell repertoires in cytomegalovirus infection. Points from the study as a whole: The ex vivo response showed dominance by HLA-C-restricted CMV-specific TCR beta clonotypes.

About this clonotype itself: Its target is not known. Just one base apart from a much larger clone, this may be a read error.

Each CDR3 protein is one row after TCRdb ran MiXCR on the reads. Here the sample spans fewer than 950,000 distinct CDR3 sequences, about 30% being singletons. The CDR3 spans 16 residues. In germline, CDR1 is SGHVT, CDR2 SQSDAQ. This sample comprised cultured CD8+ T cells from PBMCs, obtained from culture after CMV antigen stimulation. The J gene is TRBJ2-3, the V gene TRBV7-4; tentative D call: TRBD2 (6 bases). The receptor's source is a human donor in good health (CMV status not recorded). Some clones in this sample may be carry-over from other donors' samples. The DNA of the CDR3 is TGTGCCGGCAGCCCGAGGTCGGGCGGGGACACAGATACGCAGTATTTT. As protein: CAGSPRSGGDTDTQYF. Drawing the rest from reference TRBV7-4 and TRBJ2-3, the complete variable domain is GAGVSQSPRYKVAKRGRDVALRCDSISGHVTLYWYRQTLGQGSEVLTYSQSDAQRDKSGRPSGRFSAERPERSVSTLKIQRTEQGDSAVYLCAGSPRSGGDTDTQYFGPGTRLTVL.